Shown below are 9 T cell receptor beta chains from a single sample sequenced in a study of T cell repertoires in cytomegalovirus infection. Using its own MiXCR run on the reads, TCRdb lists one record per CDR3 protein. Of 680,000 or so distinct CDR3 sequences listed, under 40% are singletons. Sequencing was performed on PBMCs. The receptors derive from a human donor in good health (CMV status not recorded). Some clones in this sample may be carry-over from other donors' samples.

The rearrangement uses TRBV6-6 and TRBJ1-6; D is ambiguous. The V and J ends lost 0 bases and 3 bases respectively, with 9 bases between them. Looked up from germline, CDR1 is MNHNY and CDR2 is SVGAGI (reference sequence). There are 16 residues in the CDR3. This CDR3 is CASSYSTVIYNSPLHF. Written as DNA, the CDR3 is TGTGCCAGCAGTTACTCCACAGTTATCTATAATTCACCCCTCCACTTT.

The chain is built from TRBV15 and TRBJ1-5; D gene unclear. The ends were cut back, 0 bases at V and 4 bases at J, with 10 bases in the middle. The CDR3 has 15 amino acids. Germline CDR1 reads LNHNV; CDR2 reads YYDKDF (reference sequence). The CDR3 DNA reads TGTGCCACCAGCAGAGATCTTTGGGCGAATCAGCCCCAGCATTTT. Protein product: CATSRDLWANQPQHF.

In its sample, this clonotype was seen many times. This chain links TRBV7-2 with TRBJ2-7; D remains unclear. From germline, CDR1 is SGHTA and CDR2 FQGNSA. The CDR3 contains 14 residues. Trimming stripped 2 bases from V and 3 bases from J, with 11 bases between. The CDR3 sequence is CASSLSDILYEQYF. In nucleotides, the CDR3 is TGTGCCAGCAGCTTATCCGACATTCTCTACGAGCAGTACTTC.

The chain uses TRBV6-1 and TRBJ1-5; D is perhaps TRBD1 (5 bases). The ends were cut back, 3 bases at V and 4 bases at J, with 16 bases in the middle. Germline CDR1 reads MNHNS; CDR2 reads SASEGT. The CDR3 runs to 16 residues. The CDR3 protein is CASSDIGTPRNQPQHF. The CDR3 coding sequence is TGTGCCAGCAGTGATATTGGGACCCCCAGGAATCAGCCCCAGCATTTT.

V and J are TRBV29-1 and TRBJ2-3; TRBD2 agrees at 9 bases. Germline trimming cut 4 bases from V and 0 bases from J; bases unmatched to any gene: 8. In germline, CDR1 is SQVTM, CDR2 ANQGSEA. The CDR3 spans 16 residues. The CDR3 protein is CSVAGTSRFSTDTQYF. As DNA, the CDR3 is TGCAGCGTTGCAGGGACTAGCAGATTTAGCACAGATACGCAGTATTTT.

This clonotype was counted between two and nine times. This chain links TRBV6-6 with TRBJ2-1; the D call may be TRBD1 or TRBD2 (6 bases each). This CDR3 contains 13 residues. Looked up from germline, CDR1 is MNHNY and CDR2 is SVGAGI (reference sequence). Trimming removed 2 bases at V and 8 bases at J, with 10 bases between. The CDR3 coding sequence is TGTGCCAGCAGTTACGCAGGGGAGGATGAGCAGTTCTTC. This encodes CASSYAGEDEQFF.

This chain uses TRBV10-3 with TRBJ1-2, with D tentatively TRBD1 (5 bases). CDR1 ENHRY and CDR2 SYGVKD come from the germline V gene. The CDR3 consists of 11 residues. Between the trimmed V and J ends, which lost 3 bases and 9 bases, there was a span of 8 bases. CDR3 DNA sequence: TGTGCCATCAGTGACATGGGGCGCTACACCTTC. Its protein product is CAISDMGRYTF.

This clonotype was found many times. The J gene is TRBJ1-3, the V gene TRBV7-2, with D uncertain. V lost 1 base, J lost 0 bases, and 10 bases lay in between. The CDR3 extends over 16 amino acids. The germline CDR1 and CDR2 sequences are SGHTA and FQGNSA. The CDR3 sequence: CASSLDSWVSGNTIYF. The CDR3 DNA reads TGTGCCAGCAGCTTAGACTCCTGGGTCTCTGGAAACACCATATATTTT.

This clonotype was observed a few times. The gene calls are TRBV12-3 or TRBV12-4 and TRBJ2-7, with no clear D. Trimming took 0 bases from V and 3 from J, leaving 9 bases between them. The CDR3 is 14 amino acids. Here the CDR3 DNA reads TGTGCCAGCAGTTTAGCTGAACACCGCTACGAGCAGTACTTC. This encodes CASSLAEHRYEQYF.